The next 16 T cell receptor beta chains were all read from a single sample in a study of technical replicates of blood from several donors. TCRdb's table, derived via immunoSEQ multiplex PCR, lists solely in-frame clones and lacks some. Altogether 9,500 to 15,000 clones are present, roughly 93% being singletons, with the ten largest covering 9.1%. Input material: PBMCs. These receptors were collected from a human donor in good health.

The chain carries TRBV5-6 and TRBJ1-2; TRBD1 matches at 7 bases. Per germline, CDR1 SGHDT and CDR2 YYEEEE. V dropped 4 bases and J dropped 0; count of bases not matched to a gene: 12. CDR3 length equals 17 residues. CDR3 protein: CASSRRWDRLANYGYTF. In nucleotides, the CDR3 is TGTGCCAGCAGCCGCCGGTGGGACAGACTAGCTAACTATGGCTACACCTTC.

The rearrangement uses TRBV30 and TRBJ1-2, with no clear D. Trimming took 4 bases from V and 8 from J, leaving 11 bases between them. Germline CDR1 is GTSNPN and CDR2 is SVGIG (reference sequence). CDR3 length equals 11 residues. The CDR3 nucleotides read TGTGCCTGGATGGGAGGTTACGGCTACACCTTC. Translating it yields CAWMGGYGYTF.

The V gene is TRBV6-5, the J gene TRBJ2-1; tentative D call: TRBD1 (5 bases). CDR3 length: 15 residues. Germline V gene data show CDR1 as MNHEY and CDR2 as SVGAGI. V lost 2 bases to trimming and J lost 4 bases, with 12 bases between them. CDR3 region: CASSYPQGGYNEQFF. In nucleotides, the CDR3 is TGTGCCAGCAGTTACCCGCAGGGTGGGTACAATGAGCAGTTCTTC.

V usage is TRBV27 and J usage is TRBJ2-2; D is possibly TRBD2 (5 bases). The V and J ends lost 4 bases and 0 bases respectively, with 12 bases between them. CDR3 size: 16 residues. Germline CDR1 reads MNHEY; CDR2 reads SMNVEV (reference sequence). The CDR3: CASSWIAFANTGELFF. The CDR3 bases are TGTGCCAGCAGTTGGATAGCGTTCGCGAACACCGGGGAGCTGTTTTTT.

This chain links TRBV19 with TRBJ1-1, with a possible D match to TRBD1 (5 bases). In germline, CDR1 is LNHDA, CDR2 SQIVND (reference sequence). V was pared by 0 bases and J by 10 bases, with 21 bases between. This CDR3 contains 16 residues. The CDR3 DNA sequence: TGTGCCAGTAGTATAGATCATGGAGGGACTAGCGTAGTAGCTTTCTTT. This sequence encodes CASSIDHGGTSVVAFF.

The chain links TRBV18 to TRBJ2-4; TRBD2 might be the D (5 bases). This CDR3 is 14 amino acids long. Trimming shortened V by 1 base and J by 3 bases, and 7 bases separated the two germline ends. Germline V gives CDR1 KGHSH, CDR2 LQKENI. This CDR3 reads CASSPRGLKNIQYF. CDR3 sequence (DNA): TGTGCCAGCTCACCACGAGGGCTCAAAAACATTCAGTACTTC.

The gene calls are TRBV6-6 and TRBJ1-3; unclear D gene. CDR1 and CDR2 from the germline V gene are MNHNY and SVGAGI (reference sequence). The length of the CDR3 is 15 residues. V dropped 2 bases and J dropped 2 bases, with 10 bases sitting between them. In nucleotides, the CDR3 is TGTGCCAGCAGTTACGACCGCGCGGCTGGAAACACCATATATTTT. Encoded protein: CASSYDRAAGNTIYF.

V usage is TRBV5-1 and J usage is TRBJ1-4, with 7 bases lining up with TRBD1. Unmatched junction bases numbered 11, after V lost 4 bases and J lost 8 bases. The germline V gene encodes CDR1 SGHRS and CDR2 YFSETQ. The CDR3 runs 15 residues. The CDR3 region has the DNA TGCGCCAGCAGCCTGACAGGGAGGCGAGGGGAAAAACTGTTTTTT. It is translated as CASSLTGRRGEKLFF.

The chain couples TRBV11-1 to TRBJ2-5; TRBD2 matches 11 bases. V shed 3 bases, J shed 2 bases, and the junction held 8 bases outside the gene matches. The CDR3 runs to 17 residues. Germline loops: CDR1 SGHAT, CDR2 FQDESV (reference sequence). The CDR3 nucleotides are TGTGCCAGCAGCTTCGCACTAGCGGGAGTAAAACAAGAGACCCAGTACTTC. Protein: CASSFALAGVKQETQYF.

J is TRBJ2-1 and V is TRBV19, with 7 bases that match TRBD2. This CDR3 comprises 15 residues. Germline lookup yields CDR1 LNHDA and CDR2 SQIVND (reference sequence). Losses at the gene ends were 7 bases for V and 5 bases for J; bases not matched to a gene: 11. The chain's CDR3 is CASTPSSGPDNEQFF. The CDR3 region has the DNA TGTGCCAGTACCCCGAGTAGCGGGCCCGACAATGAGCAGTTCTTC.

CDR3 sequence: CASSLESVHFKSSYNEQFF. The CDR3 region has the DNA TGTGCCAGCAGCTTAGAGTCCGTTCACTTTAAGAGCTCCTACAATGAGCAGTTCTTC. The chain uses TRBV7-6 and TRBJ2-1, with no clear D. Trimming left V 1 base short and J 0 bases short, with 19 bases between. Germline V gene sequence: CDR1 SGHVS, CDR2 FNYEAQ. CDR3 length: 19 amino acids.

The V and J genes are TRBV10-3 and TRBJ1-3; TRBD1 matches at 7 bases. Trimming cost V 4 bases and J 0 bases; bases outside gene matches: 6. Germline-derived CDR1 and CDR2 are ENHRY and SYGVKD. The CDR3 extends over 16 amino acids. CDR3 sequence (DNA): TGTGCCATCAGTGGGGTGGGACAGAGCTCTGGAAACACCATATATTTT. Its translation is CAISGVGQSSGNTIYF.

V is TRBV6-6 and J is TRBJ2-5, with 13 bases fitting TRBD2. The CDR3 runs to 15 residues. The trim removed 8 bases at V and 5 bases at J, leaving 8 bases unmatched. Germline CDR1 is MNHNY and CDR2 is SVGAGI (reference sequence). DNA of the CDR3: TGTGCCAGCGCGAAGACTAGCGGGAGGTCGGAGACCCAGTACTTC. Translating it yields CASAKTSGRSETQYF.

The chain couples TRBV5-1 to TRBJ2-2; 9 nucleotides align to TRBD1. The CDR3 totals 15 residues. V shed 4 bases and J 6 bases; nucleotides not matched to a gene: 7. Germline CDR1 reads SGHRS; CDR2 reads YFSETQ. CDR3 sequence: CASSRGTGWSGELFF. The CDR3 coding sequence is TGCGCCAGCAGCCGTGGGACAGGGTGGTCCGGGGAGCTGTTTTTT.

The chain uses TRBV6-5 and TRBJ2-7; 9 positions match TRBD1. With 5 bases clipped from V and 4 bases from J, the junction kept 6 bases outside the gene matches. The CDR3 totals 14 residues. CDR1 and CDR2 from the germline V gene are MNHEY and SVGAGI. CDR3 in amino acids: CASSLLQGAYEQYF. DNA of the CDR3: TGTGCCAGCAGTCTTCTACAGGGGGCATACGAGCAGTACTTC.

This clone was found once. This chain connects TRBV27 to TRBJ2-1; D perhaps matches TRBD2 (6 bases). Per the germline V gene, CDR1 is MNHEY and CDR2 is SMNVEV (reference sequence). The V and J ends lost 6 bases and 4 bases respectively, with 13 bases between them. The CDR3 covers 14 residues. CDR3 amino acids: CASRAGTYYNEQFF. The CDR3 DNA reads as TGTGCCAGCAGAGCCGGGACTTATTACAATGAGCAGTTCTTC.